The clone carrying this TCR beta chain was seen more than once but under ten times. This sample is drawn from a study of human T cells and chemical hapten exposure. Indicated time point: pre-sensitization, week 0. Treatment given: therapeutic diphenylcyclopropenone sensitization with weekly scalp DPC. MiXCR, applied by TCRdb to the RACE reads, yields one record per CDR3 protein. The table has about 270,000 distinct CDR3 sequences, approximately 8% seen once. CDR1 is SGHKS and CDR2 is YYEKEE in the germline V gene (reference sequence). V lost 3 bases, J lost 3 bases, and 19 bases lay in between. The CDR3 consists of 16 residues.

The clonotype was recovered from a man younger than 35 with alopecia areata. Some clones in this sample may be carry-over from other donors' samples. The genes are TRBV5-5 and TRBJ2-7, with D perhaps matching TRBD1 (5 bases). The sample in question was whole blood, obtained in connection with sensitization to the hapten diphenylcyclopropenone (DPC). The CDR3 is CASSSLTGPYYYEQYF. CDR3 coding DNA: TGTGCCAGCAGCTCACTTACAGGACCTTACTACTACGAGCAGTACTTC.